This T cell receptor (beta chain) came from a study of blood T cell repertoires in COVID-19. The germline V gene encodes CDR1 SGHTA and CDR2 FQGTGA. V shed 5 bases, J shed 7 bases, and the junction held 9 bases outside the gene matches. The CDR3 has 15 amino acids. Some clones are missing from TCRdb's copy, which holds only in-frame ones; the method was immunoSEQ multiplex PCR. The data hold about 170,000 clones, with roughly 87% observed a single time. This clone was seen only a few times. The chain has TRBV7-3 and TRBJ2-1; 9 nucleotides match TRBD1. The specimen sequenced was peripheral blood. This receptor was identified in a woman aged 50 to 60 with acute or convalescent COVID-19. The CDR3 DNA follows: TGTGCCAGCAGCAGAGACAGGGGGGAAACTAATGAGCAGTTCTTC. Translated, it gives CASSRDRGETNEQFF.